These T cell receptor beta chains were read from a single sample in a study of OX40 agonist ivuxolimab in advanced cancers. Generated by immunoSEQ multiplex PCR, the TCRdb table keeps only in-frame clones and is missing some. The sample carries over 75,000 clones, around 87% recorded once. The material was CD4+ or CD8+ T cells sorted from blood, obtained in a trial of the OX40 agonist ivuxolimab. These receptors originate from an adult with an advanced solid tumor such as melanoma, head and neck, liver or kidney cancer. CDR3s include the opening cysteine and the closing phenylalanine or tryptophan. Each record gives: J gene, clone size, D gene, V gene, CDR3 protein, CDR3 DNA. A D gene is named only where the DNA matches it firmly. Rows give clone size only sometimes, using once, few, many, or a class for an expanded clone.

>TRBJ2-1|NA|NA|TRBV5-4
CASSQGRDSYNEQFF
TGTGCCAGCAGCCAGGGGAGGGACTCCTACAATGAGCAGTTCTTC
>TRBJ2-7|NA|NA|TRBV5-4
CASSLGTGRLVLNEQYF
TGTGCCAGCAGCTTGGGAACCGGAAGACTAGTTCTCAACGAGCAGTACTTC
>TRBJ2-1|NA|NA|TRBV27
CARSLIQVQGDNEQFF
TGTGCCAGGAGTTTAATCCAGGTGCAGGGCGACAATGAGCAGTTCTTC
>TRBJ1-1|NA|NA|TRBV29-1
CSVVQALGTEAFF
TGCAGCGTTGTGCAGGCCTTGGGCACTGAAGCTTTCTTT
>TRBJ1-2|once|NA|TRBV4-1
CASSQVEEDGYYGYTF
TGCGCCAGCAGCCAAGTGGAGGAAGATGGGTACTATGGCTACACCTTC
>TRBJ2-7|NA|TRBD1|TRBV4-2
CASSPDRGRGEQYF
TGTGCCAGCAGCCCTGACAGGGGGCGAGGCGAGCAGTACTTC
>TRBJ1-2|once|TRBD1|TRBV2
CASSQDRGRRDYGYTF
TGTGCCAGCAGTCAGGACAGGGGGCGAAGGGACTATGGCTACACCTTC
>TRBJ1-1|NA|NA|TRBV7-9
CASSRDTLEAFF
TGTGCCAGCAGCAGGGACACCCTTGAAGCTTTCTTT
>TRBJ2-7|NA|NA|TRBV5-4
CASSLNRLGYEQYF
TGTGCCAGCAGCTTGAACAGGTTGGGCTACGAGCAGTACTTC
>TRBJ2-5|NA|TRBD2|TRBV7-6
CASSLAASGETQYF
TGTGCCAGCAGCTTAGCGGCTAGCGGAGAGACCCAGTACTTC
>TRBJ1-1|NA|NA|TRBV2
CASRGAGEGTEAFF
TGTGCCAGCAGAGGCGCAGGGGAGGGTACTGAAGCTTTCTTT
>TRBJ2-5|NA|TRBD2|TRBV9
CASSVVPSGGGETQYF
TGTGCCAGCAGCGTAGTTCCCAGCGGGGGAGGAGAGACCCAGTACTTC
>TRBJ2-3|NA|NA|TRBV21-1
CASSKEGSASGKGNTQYF
TGTGCCAGCAGCAAAGAAGGGTCGGCTAGCGGGAAGGGTAATACGCAGTATTTT
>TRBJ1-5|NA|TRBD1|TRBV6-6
CASSLGQGHQPQHF
TGTGCCAGCAGTCTCGGACAGGGCCACCAGCCCCAGCATTTT
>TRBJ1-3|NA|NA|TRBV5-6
CASSLLQGLFGNTIYF
TGTGCCAGCAGCTTGTTACAGGGCTTATTTGGAAACACCATATATTTT
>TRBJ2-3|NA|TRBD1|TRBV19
CASGRDSQGLSTDTQYF
TGTGCCAGTGGAAGAGACTCACAGGGGTTAAGCACAGATACGCAGTATTTT
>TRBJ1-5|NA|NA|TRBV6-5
CASSIRGARDQPQHF
TGTGCCAGCAGCATTCGTGGGGCCCGCGATCAGCCCCAGCATTTT
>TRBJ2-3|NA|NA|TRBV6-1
CASSVWQGVTDTQYF
TGTGCCAGCAGTGTTTGGCAGGGCGTAACAGATACGCAGTATTTT
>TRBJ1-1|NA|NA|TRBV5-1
CASSLGSGGYGNTEAFF
TGCGCCAGCAGCTTGGGATCGGGGGGCTACGGGAACACTGAAGCTTTCTTT
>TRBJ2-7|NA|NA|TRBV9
CASSVGGSGVSYEQYF
TGTGCCAGCAGCGTAGGGGGGAGTGGAGTCTCCTACGAGCAGTACTTC
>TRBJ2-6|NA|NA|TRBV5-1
CASRSRDTDSGANVLTF
TGCGCCAGCAGGTCCCGGGACACCGACTCTGGGGCCAACGTCCTGACTTTC
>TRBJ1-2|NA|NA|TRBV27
CASSLLQGIGSGYTF
TGTGCCAGCAGTTTATTACAAGGGATTGGTAGTGGCTACACCTTC
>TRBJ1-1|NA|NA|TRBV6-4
CASRTQGLGGGNTEAFF
TGTGCCAGCAGAACCCAGGGGCTCGGAGGAGGGAACACTGAAGCTTTCTTT
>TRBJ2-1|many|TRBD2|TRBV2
CASILSQREDYNEQFF
TGTGCCAGCATACTCTCTCAGCGGGAGGACTACAATGAGCAGTTCTTC
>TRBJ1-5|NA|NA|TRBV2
CASSEVRGSGNQPQHF
TGTGCCAGCAGTGAAGTCAGGGGTAGTGGCAATCAGCCCCAGCATTTT